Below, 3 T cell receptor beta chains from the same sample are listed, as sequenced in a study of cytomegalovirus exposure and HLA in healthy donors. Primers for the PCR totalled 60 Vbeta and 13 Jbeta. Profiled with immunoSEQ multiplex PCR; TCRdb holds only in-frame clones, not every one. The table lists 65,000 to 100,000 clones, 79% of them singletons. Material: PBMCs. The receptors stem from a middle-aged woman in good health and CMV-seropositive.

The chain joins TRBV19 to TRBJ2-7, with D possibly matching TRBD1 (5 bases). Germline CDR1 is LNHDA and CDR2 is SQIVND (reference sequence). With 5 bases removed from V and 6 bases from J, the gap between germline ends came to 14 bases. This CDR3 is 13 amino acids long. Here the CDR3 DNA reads TGTGCCAGTAGTTCTGGCAGGGCAGGCGAGCAGTACTTC. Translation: CASSSGRAGEQYF.

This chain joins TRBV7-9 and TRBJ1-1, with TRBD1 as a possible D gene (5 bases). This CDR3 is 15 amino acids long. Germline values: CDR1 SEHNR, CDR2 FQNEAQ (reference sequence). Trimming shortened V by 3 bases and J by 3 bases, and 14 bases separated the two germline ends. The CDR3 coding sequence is TGTGCCAGCAGCTTGGGAAGGACACCTTACACTGAAGCTTTCTTT. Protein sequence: CASSLGRTPYTEAFF.

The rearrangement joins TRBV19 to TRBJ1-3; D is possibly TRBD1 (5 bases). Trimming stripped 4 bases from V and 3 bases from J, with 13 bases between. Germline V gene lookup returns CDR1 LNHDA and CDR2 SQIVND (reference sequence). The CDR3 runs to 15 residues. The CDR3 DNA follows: TGTGCCAGTAGTACTCAGGGAGGCGGTGGAAACACCATATATTTT. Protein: CASSTQGGGGNTIYF.